This T cell receptor beta chain was identified during a study of blood T cell repertoires in COVID-19. In the study overall: Samples representing acute and convalescent COVID-19 were sourced from the United States, Italy and Spain. Sample material is recorded as cDNA or gDNA derived from T cells, B-cell-depleted T cells, or PBMCs.

The junction had 5 bases not matched to a gene; V was cut back by 7 bases and J by 3 bases. The CDR3 length is 14 residues. The germline gives CDR1 GTSNPN, CDR2 SVGIG (reference sequence). In the original workflow: Scientists estimated how many nucleated cells there were by amplifying reference gene primers. The assay was immunoSEQ multiplex PCR, and TCRdb's table has in-frame clones only and misses some. V, J and clone size reflect that table, while D and trimming were determined from the DNA. The repertoire has 200,000 or so clones, approximately 91% of them found once; the top ten carry about 6%. The clonotype originates from a man aged 55-75 years who had recovered from COVID-19. Sequences were obtained from peripheral blood. The chain carries TRBV30 and TRBJ2-2; 10 nucleotides match TRBD1. The CDR3 reads CASRTGGYTGELFF. Written as DNA, the CDR3 is TGTGCCTCTAGGACAGGGGGTTACACCGGGGAGCTGTTTTTT. Full variable domain (outside the CDR3, taken from reference TRBV30 and TRBJ2-2): SQTIHQWPATLVQPVGSPLSLECTVEGTSNPNLYWYRQAAGRGLQLLFYSVGIGQISSEVPQNLSASRPQDRQFILSSKKLLLSDSGFYLCASRTGGYTGELFFGEGSRLTVL.